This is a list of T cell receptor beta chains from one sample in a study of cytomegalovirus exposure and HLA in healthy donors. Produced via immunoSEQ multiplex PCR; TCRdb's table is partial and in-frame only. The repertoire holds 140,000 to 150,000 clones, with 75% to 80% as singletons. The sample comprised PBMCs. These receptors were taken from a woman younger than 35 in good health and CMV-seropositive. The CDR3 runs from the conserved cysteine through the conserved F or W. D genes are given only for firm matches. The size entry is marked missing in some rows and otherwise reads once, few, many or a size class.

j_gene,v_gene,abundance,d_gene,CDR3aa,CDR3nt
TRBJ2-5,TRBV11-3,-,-,CASSNRGSETQYF,TGTGCCAGCAGCAACCGGGGGAGTGAGACCCAGTACTTC
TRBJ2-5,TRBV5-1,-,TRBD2,CASSLVGGGLRQETQYF,TGCGCCAGCAGCTTGGTTGGCGGGGGGCTACGACAAGAGACCCAGTACTTC
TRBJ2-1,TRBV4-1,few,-,CASSQRGTVYNEQFF,TGCGCCAGCAGCCAACGGGGGACAGTATACAATGAGCAGTTCTTC
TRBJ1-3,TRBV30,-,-,CAWSVRTAGNTIYF,TGTGCCTGGAGTGTCAGAACAGCAGGAAACACCATATATTTT
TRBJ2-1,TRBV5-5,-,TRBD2,CASSFVAGGINEQFF,TGTGCCAGCAGCTTCGTAGCGGGGGGAATCAATGAGCAGTTCTTC
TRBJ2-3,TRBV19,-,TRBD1,CASSSRQGPTDTQYF,TGTGCCAGTAGTAGCCGACAGGGCCCCACAGATACGCAGTATTTT
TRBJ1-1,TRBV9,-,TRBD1,CASSVAAGTGERRRNTEAFF,TGTGCCAGCAGCGTAGCTGCAGGGACAGGGGAAAGGAGGAGGAACACTGAAGCTTTCTTT
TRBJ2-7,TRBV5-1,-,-,CASSPGVGVTDYEQYF,TGCGCCAGCAGCCCAGGGGTAGGGGTAACCGACTACGAGCAGTACTTC
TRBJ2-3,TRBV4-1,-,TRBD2,CASRGGLRGLTDTQYF,TGCGCCAGCAGGGGCGGGTTGCGGGGGTTGACAGATACGCAGTATTTT
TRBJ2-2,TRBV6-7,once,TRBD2,CASARAGGGGFNTGELFF,TGTGCCAGCGCCCGGGCGGGGGGCGGGGGTTTTAACACCGGGGAGCTGTTTTTT
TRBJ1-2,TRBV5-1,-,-,CASSYRTESYGYTF,TGCGCCAGCAGCTACAGGACAGAGTCCTATGGCTACACCTTC
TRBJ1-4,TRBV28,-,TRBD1,CASSLRQGGSNEKLFF,TGTGCCAGCAGTTTAAGGCAGGGGGGCAGTAATGAAAAACTGTTTTTT
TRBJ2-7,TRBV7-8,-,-,CASSLLTGTSYEQYF,TGTGCCAGCAGCCTGCTAACAGGGACCTCCTACGAGCAGTACTTC
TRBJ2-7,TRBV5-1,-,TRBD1,CASSLTGGSSYEQYF,TGCGCCAGCAGCTTGACAGGGGGGAGCTCCTACGAGCAGTACTTC
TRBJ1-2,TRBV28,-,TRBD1,CASSFGAGGDYGYTF,TGTGCCAGCAGTTTTGGCGCAGGGGGCGACTATGGCTACACCTTC
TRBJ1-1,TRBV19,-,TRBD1,CATGGNRGLEKAEAFF,TGTGCCACGGGGGGGAACAGGGGGCTGGAGAAAGCTGAAGCTTTCTTT
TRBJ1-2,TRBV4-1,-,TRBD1,CASSRLQGKADYGYTF,TGCGCCAGCAGCCGATTACAGGGGAAGGCGGACTATGGCTACACCTTC
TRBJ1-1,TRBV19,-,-,CASSIGGLNTEAFF,TGTGCCAGTAGTATCGGAGGCCTGAACACTGAAGCTTTCTTT
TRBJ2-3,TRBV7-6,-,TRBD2,CASSLGVAGGTDTQYF,TGTGCCAGCAGCTTAGGAGTAGCGGGGGGCACAGATACGCAGTATTTT
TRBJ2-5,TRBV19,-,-,CASSTEDRPQETQYF,TGTGCCAGTAGTACAGAAGACAGGCCTCAAGAGACCCAGTACTTC
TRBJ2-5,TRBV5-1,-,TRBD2,CASSRGLAGGPPQETQYF,TGCGCCAGCAGCCGTGGACTAGCGGGGGGACCACCCCAAGAGACCCAGTACTTC
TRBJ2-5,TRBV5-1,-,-,CASSLAQTREQTQYF,TGCGCCAGCAGCTTGGCCCAGACTAGAGAGCAGACCCAGTACTTC
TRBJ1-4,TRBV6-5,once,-,CASRARQVNEKLFF,TGTGCCAGCAGGGCCCGACAGGTTAATGAAAAACTGTTTTTT
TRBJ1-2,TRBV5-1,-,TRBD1,CASRDRQGRERANGYTF,TGCGCCAGCAGGGATCGACAGGGGAGGGAACGGGCCAATGGCTACACCTTC
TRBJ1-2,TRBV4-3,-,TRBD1,CASSFFTGAEYYGYTF,TGCGCCAGCAGCTTCTTCACAGGGGCTGAGTACTATGGCTACACCTTC
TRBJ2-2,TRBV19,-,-,CASSIGGTTGELFF,TGTGCCAGTAGTATCGGAGGGACTACCGGGGAGCTGTTTTTT
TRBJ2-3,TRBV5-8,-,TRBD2,CASRLPGASGYTDTQYF,TGTGCCAGCAGACTACCTGGGGCTAGCGGCTACACAGATACGCAGTATTTT
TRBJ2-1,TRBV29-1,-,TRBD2,CSAAGGSSYNEQFF,TGCAGCGCCGCGGGCGGGAGCTCCTACAATGAGCAGTTCTTC
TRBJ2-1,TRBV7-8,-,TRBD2,CASSRGTSGGSYNEQFF,TGTGCCAGCAGCCGTGGGACTAGCGGGGGGTCCTACAATGAGCAGTTCTTC
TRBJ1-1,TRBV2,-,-,CARGYQGTEAFF,TGTGCCAGAGGTTACCAGGGCACTGAAGCTTTCTTT
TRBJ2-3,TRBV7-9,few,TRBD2,CASSSTLLGLAGITDTQYF,TGTGCCAGCAGCTCAACATTACTGGGACTAGCGGGGATCACAGATACGCAGTATTTT
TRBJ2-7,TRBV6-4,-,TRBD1,CASSDSRQGVSLHSYEQYF,TGTGCCAGCAGTGACTCGAGGCAGGGGGTAAGCCTCCACTCCTACGAGCAGTACTTC
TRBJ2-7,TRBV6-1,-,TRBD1,CASSERGQNSYEQYF,TGTGCCAGCAGTGAAAGGGGACAGAATTCCTACGAGCAGTACTTC
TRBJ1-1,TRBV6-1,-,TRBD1,CASSERDSQAFF,TGTGCCAGCAGCGAAAGGGACAGTCAAGCTTTCTTT
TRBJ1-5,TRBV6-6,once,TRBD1,CASRRQGDSNQPQHF,TGTGCCAGCAGAAGACAGGGGGATAGCAATCAGCCCCAGCATTTT
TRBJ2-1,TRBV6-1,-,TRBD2,CASSELAGQYDEQFF,TGTGCCAGCAGTGAACTAGCGGGACAATATGATGAGCAGTTCTTC
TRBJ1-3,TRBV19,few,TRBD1,CASSMGISGQYMKTGNTIYF,TGTGCCAGTAGTATGGGGATCTCGGGACAGTACATGAAGACTGGAAACACCATATATTTT
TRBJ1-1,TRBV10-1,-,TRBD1,CASTSGQGRNTEAFF,TGCGCCAGCACCTCGGGACAGGGAAGGAACACTGAAGCTTTCTTT
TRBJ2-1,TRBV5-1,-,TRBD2,CASSLEGLAGGEQFF,TGCGCCAGCAGCTTGGAGGGACTAGCGGGGGGTGAGCAGTTCTTC
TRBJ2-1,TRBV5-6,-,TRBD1,CASSSKPGTGNADEQFF,TGTGCCAGCAGCTCGAAACCCGGGACAGGGAATGCGGATGAGCAGTTCTTC
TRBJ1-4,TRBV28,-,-,CASSSLVSSNEKLFF,TGTGCCAGCAGTTCGTTAGTATCGAGTAATGAAAAACTGTTTTTT
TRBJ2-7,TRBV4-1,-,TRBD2,CASSQGPPSGAYEQYF,TGCGCCAGCAGCCAAGGACCTCCTAGCGGGGCCTACGAGCAGTACTTC
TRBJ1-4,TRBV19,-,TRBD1,CASSLDRLANEKLFF,TGTGCCAGTAGTTTGGACAGGCTAGCCAATGAAAAACTGTTTTTT
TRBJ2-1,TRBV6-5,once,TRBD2,CASSLGGANNEQFF,TGTGCCAGCTCCCTCGGGGGGGCGAACAATGAGCAGTTCTTC
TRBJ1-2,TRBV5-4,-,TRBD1,CASSSDRVIYGYTF,TGTGCCAGCAGCTCGGACAGGGTAATTTATGGCTACACCTTC
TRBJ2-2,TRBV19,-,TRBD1,CASRPVGTGNTGELFF,TGTGCCAGTAGACCCGTAGGGACAGGGAACACCGGGGAGCTGTTTTTT